The following is a T cell receptor (beta chain) sequence with its context. Antigen: not known. CDR1 and CDR2 from the germline V gene are KGHSH and LQKENI. CDR3 length: 15 amino acids. V lost 5 bases to trimming and J lost 2 bases; unmatched junction nucleotides: 7. On sorted subsets, replicate PCRs used about 200 ng DNA, or 27,000 or so T cell genomes. Clones were read by immunoSEQ multiplex PCR, and TCRdb kept only the in-frame ones, dropping some. This repertoire shows some 1,600,000 clones, 95% to 99% found once; its top ten account for about 0.45%. Recent acute infections and vaccinations were absent in the healthy HIV-negative adult donors. This sample stems from a study of shared clonotypes between healthy human individuals. Findings and limits, study-wide: Some naive CD4 clonotypes, roughly 4.5%, turned up in common across several donors.

The sequencing sample was made of naive CD4+ T cells sorted from blood. Subset described: CD45RA+ positively selected. This sequence joins TRBV18 and TRBJ2-3, with 7 nucleotides matching TRBD1. The clonotype originates from a man younger than 45 in good health. The CDR3 sequence is CASSDNRGDTDTQYF. CDR3 nucleotide sequence: TGTGCCAGCTCAGATAACAGGGGAGACACAGATACGCAGTATTTT.